A single T cell receptor (beta chain) is shown here with its context. This sample is drawn from a study of low-dose radiotherapy and immunotherapy resistance in tumors. The trim removed 4 bases at V and 0 bases at J, leaving 5 bases unmatched. Germline V lookup: CDR1 LGHNA, CDR2 YSLEER. The CDR3 contains 15 residues. First-strand cDNA relied on TRAV- and TRBV-specific primers spanning alpha and beta chains. TCR amplification used roughly 20 PCR cycles, a constant-region primer and a V-primer adapter. TCRdb reanalysed the reads using MiXCR and keeps one entry per CDR3 protein. The sample carries about 14,000 distinct CDR3 sequences, roughly half recorded once.

The genes are TRBV4-3 and TRBJ1-1; TRBD1 agrees at 7 bases. The receptor's source is a human donor with advanced metastatic prostate, ovarian, gallbladder or colorectal cancer (not recorded which). This table probably holds off-target reads from a library built for another chain. The CDR3 is CASSLRQGMNTEAFF. In nucleotides, the CDR3 is TGCGCCAGCAGCCTTCGACAGGGTATGAACACTGAAGCTTTCTTT.